This T cell receptor beta chain was obtained from a study of CD8 T cells in Susac syndrome. Study-level points and caveats: Individuals included in the TCR sequencing and HLA analysis were acknowledged by the study to be relatively few in number.

The authors sequenced TCR beta from blood CD8+ and CD4+ T cells. TEMRA cells were FACS-enriched, with CD8+ and CD4+ T cells isolated negatively. A word on this clonotype: The antigen remains unidentified.

J was trimmed by 5 bases and V by 5 bases; bases with no gene match: 9. Germline V gives CDR1 DFQATT, CDR2 SNEGSKA (reference sequence). The CDR3 consists of 14 residues. RNA was extracted with the RNeasy kit, and a quantity of roughly 0.5 to 1 ug was reverse transcribed using random hexamers. Multiplex immunoSEQ PCR targeted 54 Vbeta and 13 Jbeta TCR beta segments. TCRdb reprocessed the immunoSEQ multiplex PCR reads via MiXCR and lists one record per CDR3 protein. The sample includes 90,000 or so distinct CDR3 sequences, just under 95% seen only once; the top ten take about 0.32%. Source material: CD8+ T cells from PBMCs. V usage is TRBV20-1 and J usage is TRBJ2-1, with 7 nucleotides matching TRBD2. The TCR originated in a human donor in good health. The CDR3 DNA sequence: TGCAGTGCTCCTTCCCCGGGAGGAAACAATGAGCAGTTCTTC. Translated, it gives CSAPSPGGNNEQFF.